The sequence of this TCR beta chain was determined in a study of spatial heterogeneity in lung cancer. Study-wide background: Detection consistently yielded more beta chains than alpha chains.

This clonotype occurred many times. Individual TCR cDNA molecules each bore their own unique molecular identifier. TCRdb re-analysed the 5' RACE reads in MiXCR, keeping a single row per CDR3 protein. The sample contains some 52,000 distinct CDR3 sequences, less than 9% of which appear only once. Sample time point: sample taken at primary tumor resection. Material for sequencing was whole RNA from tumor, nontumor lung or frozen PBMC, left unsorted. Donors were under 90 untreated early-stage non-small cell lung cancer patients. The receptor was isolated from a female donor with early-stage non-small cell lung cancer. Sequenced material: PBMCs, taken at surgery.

The CDR3 reads CASSPPWGVNTGELFF. CDR3 bases: TGTGCCAGCTCACCACCGTGGGGAGTGAACACCGGGGAGCTGTTTTTT. The chain carries TRBV18 and TRBJ2-2; a possible D gene is TRBD2 (5 bases). The CDR3 extends over 16 amino acids. V shed 0 bases and J shed 1 base, with 9 bases lying between them. Germline values: CDR1 KGHSH, CDR2 LQKENI.